The entry below gives a single TCR beta chain sequence along with its context. Recruited during active infection, patients (from Seattle) were subsequently followed longitudinally. The record originates from a study of blood T cell repertoires in COVID-19. Looking at the study overall: The United States, Italy and Spain were the sources of the acute and convalescent COVID-19 samples. PBMCs, B-cell-depleted T cells, or T cells were the source of the cDNA or gDNA that made up the material.

Authors' processing steps: Nucleated cell counts were estimated from reference gene primer amplification. Assay used: immunoSEQ multiplex PCR; TCRdb lists only in-frame clones, some missing. The V and J calls and clone size come from that table; D and trimming were worked out from the DNA. The table records about 160,000 clones, around nine tenths of them present only once. V was clipped by 8 bases and J by 4 bases; unmatched bases: 7. CDR3 length: 13 residues. CDR1 ENHRY and CDR2 SYGVKD come from the germline V gene. This receptor was obtained from a woman between 70 and 85 years old with COVID-19, enrolled during active disease. This sequence joins TRBV10-3 and TRBJ1-2; 7 bases are a match to TRBD1. Sequencing was done on a sample of peripheral blood. CDR3 in amino acids: CAIGEGAFYGYTF. In nucleotides, the CDR3 is TGTGCCATCGGCGAGGGGGCTTTCTATGGCTACACCTTC.